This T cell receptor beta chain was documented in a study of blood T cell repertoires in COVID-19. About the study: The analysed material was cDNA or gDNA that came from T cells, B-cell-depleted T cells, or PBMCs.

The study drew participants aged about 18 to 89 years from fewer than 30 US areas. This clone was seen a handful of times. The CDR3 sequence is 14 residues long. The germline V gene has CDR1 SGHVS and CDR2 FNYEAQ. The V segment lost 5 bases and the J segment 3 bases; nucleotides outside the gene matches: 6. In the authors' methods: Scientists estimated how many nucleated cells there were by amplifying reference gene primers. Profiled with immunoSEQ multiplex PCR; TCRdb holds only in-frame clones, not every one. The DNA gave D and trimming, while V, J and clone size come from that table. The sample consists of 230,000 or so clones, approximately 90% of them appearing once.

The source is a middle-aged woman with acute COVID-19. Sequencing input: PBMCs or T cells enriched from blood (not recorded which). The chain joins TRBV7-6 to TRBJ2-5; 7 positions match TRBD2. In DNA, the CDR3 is TGTGCCAGCAGCCCCCCTGGGGGGGAAGAGACCCAGTACTTC. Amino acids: CASSPPGGEETQYF.